The 23 T cell receptor beta chains below were found in one sample sequenced in a study of T-cell memory formation after mild COVID-19. MiXCR, run by TCRdb on the 5' RACE reads, gives a single entry per CDR3 protein. The repertoire holds 550,000 to 650,000 distinct CDR3 sequences, 15% to 20% seen once, with about 8.1% in the top ten. The specimen sequenced was PBMCs or a T cell subset sorted from them (not recorded which). Source of these receptors: an adult woman who had mild COVID-19 (a few samples of this study predate the infection). Cell type and time point are not known.

The genes are TRBV7-3 and TRBJ2-7, with a tentative D call TRBD2 (6 bases). Per the germline V gene, CDR1 is SGHTA and CDR2 is FQGTGA. This CDR3 spans 15 amino acids. V lost 1 base and J lost 6, with 16 bases in between. CDR3 in amino acids: CASSLIPGDFREQYF. The CDR3 DNA sequence: TGTGCCAGCAGCTTAATTCCGGGAGATTTTCGCGAGCAGTACTTC.

V usage is TRBV6-6 and J usage is TRBJ1-4; 8 nucleotides match TRBD1. Germline CDR1 is MNHNY and CDR2 is SVGAGI (reference sequence). The CDR3 extends over 15 amino acids. V lost 6 bases and J lost 7; bases outside the gene matches: 10. CDR3 nucleotide sequence: TGTGCCAGCAGCCTCATGCGGGACAGGTTTGAAAAACTGTTTTTT. Residues: CASSLMRDRFEKLFF.

The sample holds a few counts of this clonotype. This chain links TRBV10-3 with TRBJ2-7, with 7 bases matching TRBD2. The V segment lost 6 bases and the J segment 2 bases; nucleotides outside the gene matches: 4. This CDR3 contains 13 residues. Germline assignment: CDR1 ENHRY and CDR2 SYGVKD. The CDR3 nucleotides are TGTGCCATCAGGGGTCTAGCGGCCTACGAGCAGTACTTC. It codes for CAIRGLAAYEQYF.

V and J are TRBV27 and TRBJ1-6, with 10 nucleotides matching TRBD1. J lost 7 bases, V lost 3 bases, and 6 bases had no gene match. Germline V lookup: CDR1 MNHEY, CDR2 SMNVEV (reference sequence). The CDR3 contains 16 residues. The CDR3 sequence is CASSFRDRGGNSPLHF. DNA for the CDR3: TGTGCCAGCAGTTTCCGGGACAGGGGCGGGAATTCACCCCTCCACTTT.

The table lists this clonotype with many counts. J is TRBJ1-1 and V is TRBV5-5, with a tentative D call TRBD1 (5 bases). Germline loops: CDR1 SGHKS, CDR2 YYEKEE (reference sequence). V dropped 3 bases and J dropped 10 bases, with 19 bases sitting between them. The CDR3 covers 14 residues. Written as DNA, the CDR3 is TGTGCCAGCAGCTCCCACGGGGGGGTGCGTGGAGCTTTCTTT. Translated, it gives CASSSHGGVRGAFF.

The chain employs TRBV20-1 and TRBJ1-2; no reliable D call. There are 15 residues in the CDR3. With 0 bases removed from V and 2 bases from J, the gap between germline ends came to 13 bases. Germline lookup yields CDR1 DFQATT and CDR2 SNEGSKA (reference sequence). As DNA, the CDR3 is TGCAGTGCTAGAGATCCCCTCACCCTAAACTATGGCTACACCTTC. Amino acids: CSARDPLTLNYGYTF.

The chain recombines TRBV30 with TRBJ2-1; possibly TRBD2 for D (6 bases). Germline lookup yields CDR1 GTSNPN and CDR2 SVGIG (reference sequence). The CDR3 totals 14 residues. V lost 2 bases and J 5 bases, leaving 13 bases between the germline ends. CDR3 amino acids: CAWSPGVGNNEQFF. DNA for the CDR3: TGTGCCTGGAGTCCGGGGGTTGGGAACAATGAGCAGTTCTTC. Supplemented by reference TRBV30 and TRBJ2-1, the full variable domain reads SQTIHQWPATLVQPVGSPLSLECTVEGTSNPNLYWYRQAAGRGLQLLFYSVGIGQISSEVPQNLSASRPQDRQFILSSKKLLLSDSGFYLCAWSPGVGNNEQFFGPGTRLTVL.

This clonotype occurred a few times. The gene calls are TRBV6-5 and TRBJ2-1; tentatively, D is TRBD1 or TRBD2 (5 bases each). CDR1 and CDR2 from the germline V gene are MNHEY and SVGAGI. The ends were cut back, 5 bases at V and 6 bases at J, with 20 bases in the middle. This CDR3 region has 16 residues. CDR3 coding DNA: TGTGCCAGCAGTCCCCCGCAGGGAGATGGGGGCAATGAGCAGTTCTTC. Translated, it gives CASSPPQGDGGNEQFF.

V usage is TRBV7-6 and J usage is TRBJ2-1; a possible D gene is TRBD2 (6 bases). Trimming cost V 4 bases and J 3 bases, with 10 bases left between them. This CDR3 is built from 14 residues. Per the germline V gene, CDR1 is SGHVS and CDR2 is FNYEAQ. The CDR3 reads CASSSLADYNEQFF. The CDR3 DNA reads as TGTGCCAGCAGCTCCTTAGCGGACTACAATGAGCAGTTCTTC.

This clonotype has more than one count but fewer than ten. J is TRBJ2-7 and V is TRBV23-1; TRBD1 matches at 7 bases. TRBV23-1 is identified as an open reading frame with a role that is uncertain. The CDR3 runs 16 residues. After removal of 0 bases from V and 0 bases from J, the junction contained 5 bases not matched to a gene. The CDR3: CASSQSGQRRSYEQYF. The CDR3 DNA reads TGCGCCAGCAGTCAATCGGGACAGCGGCGCTCCTACGAGCAGTACTTC.

This clonotype was seen only a few times. The V and J genes are TRBV30 and TRBJ1-5; D not resolved. The V gene lost 1 base and the J gene lost 5 bases, with 9 bases spanning the gap. This CDR3 has 13 residues. Germline CDR1 and CDR2: GTSNPN and SVGIG (reference sequence). The CDR3 region is CAWSAGRDQPQHF. Written as DNA, the CDR3 is TGTGCCTGGAGTGCCGGGAGGGATCAGCCCCAGCATTTT.

This clonotype was picked up a small number of times. This chain joins TRBV20-1 and TRBJ1-6; 10 bases fit TRBD1. CDR1 and CDR2 from the germline V gene are DFQATT and SNEGSKA (reference sequence). J gave up 7 bases and V 0 bases, and 15 bases lay outside the gene matches. The CDR3 has 19 amino acids. This CDR3 is CSARDRRMGQGWRNSPLHF. CDR3 in DNA: TGCAGTGCTAGAGACCGCCGCATGGGACAGGGGTGGAGGAATTCACCCCTCCACTTT.

The rearrangement joins TRBV7-9 to TRBJ1-6; no firm D call. V gave up 4 bases and J gave up 6 bases, with 4 bases separating them. The CDR3 covers 12 residues. Germline V gene data show CDR1 as SEHNR and CDR2 as FQNEAQ (reference sequence). The CDR3 DNA reads as TGTGCCAGCAGCTACCCTAATTCACCCCTCCACTTT. The encoded protein is CASSYPNSPLHF.

The V and J genes are TRBV2 and TRBJ2-5; a possible D gene is TRBD2 (7 bases). Per the germline V gene, CDR1 is SNHLY and CDR2 is FYNNEI. V lost 2 bases, J lost 4 bases, and 17 bases lay in between. This CDR3 spans 16 amino acids. The CDR3 coding sequence is TGTGCCAGCAGTGAAAGGATAAGGGGGAGGGGAGAGACCCAGTACTTC. Translating gives CASSERIRGRGETQYF.

This clonotype turned up a few times. The chain employs TRBV6-5 and TRBJ2-7; D is perhaps TRBD1 (5 bases). Trimming removed 2 bases at V and 4 bases at J, with 9 bases between. From germline, CDR1 is MNHEY and CDR2 SVGAGI. This CDR3 spans 13 amino acids. The CDR3 loop reads CASSYVQGYEQYF. CDR3 sequence (DNA): TGTGCCAGCAGTTACGTGCAGGGTTACGAGCAGTACTTC.

The chain has TRBV7-9 and TRBJ2-5; D gene unclear. V shed 6 bases and J shed 2 bases, with 19 bases lying between them. The CDR3 length is 16 residues. CDR1 and CDR2 (germline): SEHNR, FQNEAQ (reference sequence). CDR3 nucleotides: TGTGCCAGCAGTTCAGAGGCTAGATACGGTCAAGAGACCCAGTACTTC. This sequence encodes CASSSEARYGQETQYF. Together with reference TRBV7-9 and TRBJ2-5, the CDR3 gives the full variable domain: DTGVSQNPRHKITKRGQNVTFRCDPISEHNRLYWYRQTLGQGPEFLTYFQNEAQLEKSRLLSDRFSAERPKGSFSTLEIQRTEQGDSAMYLCASSSEARYGQETQYFGPGTRLLVL.

In its sample, this clonotype was seen a few times. V gene TRBV18 combines with J gene TRBJ1-1, with D possibly TRBD1 on 6 matching bases. V was cut by 2 bases and J by 1 base, with 8 bases left in between. Germline V gives CDR1 KGHSH, CDR2 LQKENI. The CDR3 is 14 amino acids. CDR3: CASSPMGQNTEAFF. The CDR3 region has the DNA TGTGCCAGCTCACCAATGGGACAGAACACTGAAGCTTTCTTT.

This clonotype was counted a few times. The V and J genes are TRBV24-1 and TRBJ2-1, with 10 positions matching TRBD2. The CDR3 sequence is 15 residues long. Looked up from germline, CDR1 is KGHDR and CDR2 is SFDVKD. V lost 6 bases and J lost 7; bases outside the gene matches: 8. CDR3 residues: CATSQSGRARNEQFF. The CDR3 DNA is TGTGCCACCAGTCAAAGCGGGAGGGCCAGAAATGAGCAGTTCTTC.

This clonotype has only one observation. V usage is TRBV10-3 and J usage is TRBJ2-7; D is possibly TRBD1 (6 bases). The CDR3 consists of 12 residues. Germline-derived CDR1 and CDR2 are ENHRY and SYGVKD. V lost 6 bases to trimming and J lost 1 base, with 7 bases between them. CDR3 DNA sequence: TGTGCCATCAGCGGACAGTCCTACGAGCAGTACTTC. Amino acids: CAISGQSYEQYF.

The chain employs TRBV7-9 and TRBJ2-7, with 7 bases matching TRBD1. CDR1 and CDR2 (germline): SEHNR, FQNEAQ (reference sequence). With V trimmed by 5 bases and J by 2 bases, 9 bases remained unmatched. The CDR3 has 15 residues. CDR3 in amino acids: CASSPNLGQTYEQYF. Here the CDR3 DNA reads TGTGCCAGCAGCCCCAACTTGGGACAGACCTACGAGCAGTACTTC.

The rearrangement links TRBV7-9 to TRBJ1-1; 7 positions agree with TRBD1. The germline gives CDR1 SEHNR, CDR2 FQNEAQ (reference sequence). V lost 1 base to trimming and J lost 13 bases; unmatched junction nucleotides: 6. This CDR3 is built from 12 residues. The CDR3 nucleotides read TGTGCCAGCAGCTTAGAACAGGGGCCGAGTTTCTTT. Residues: CASSLEQGPSFF.

This clonotype was recorded a few times. V and J are TRBV5-1 and TRBJ2-3; D may be TRBD1 (6 bases). The CDR3 extends over 15 amino acids. From germline, CDR1 is SGHRS and CDR2 YFSETQ. V was shortened by 0 bases and J by 4 bases, with 12 bases between the two germline ends. In DNA form, the CDR3 reads TGCGCCAGCAGCTTGGACAGGGTTGGCTCAGATACGCAGTATTTT. It encodes CASSLDRVGSDTQYF.

V and J are TRBV7-3 and TRBJ2-1; 8 bases line up with TRBD1. Germline-derived CDR1 and CDR2 are SGHTA and FQGTGA. V shed 5 bases, J shed 12 bases, and the junction held 6 bases outside the gene matches. CDR3 length equals 12 residues. The CDR3 loop is CASSPQTGVQFF. The CDR3 nucleotides read TGTGCCAGCAGCCCTCAGACAGGGGTGCAGTTCTTC.